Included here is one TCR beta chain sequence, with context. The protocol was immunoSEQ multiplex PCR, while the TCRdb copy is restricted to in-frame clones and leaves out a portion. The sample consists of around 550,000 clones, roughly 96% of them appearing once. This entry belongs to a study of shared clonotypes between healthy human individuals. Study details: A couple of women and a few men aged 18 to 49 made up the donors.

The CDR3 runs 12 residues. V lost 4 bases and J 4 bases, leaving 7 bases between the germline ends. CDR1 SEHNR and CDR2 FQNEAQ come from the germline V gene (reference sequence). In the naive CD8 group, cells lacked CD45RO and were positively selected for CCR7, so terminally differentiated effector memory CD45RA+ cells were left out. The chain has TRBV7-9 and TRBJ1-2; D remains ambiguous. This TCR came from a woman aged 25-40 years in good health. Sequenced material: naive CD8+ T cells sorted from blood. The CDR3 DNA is TGTGCCAGCAGCTCCAGTACCTATGGCTACACCTTC. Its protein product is CASSSSTYGYTF.